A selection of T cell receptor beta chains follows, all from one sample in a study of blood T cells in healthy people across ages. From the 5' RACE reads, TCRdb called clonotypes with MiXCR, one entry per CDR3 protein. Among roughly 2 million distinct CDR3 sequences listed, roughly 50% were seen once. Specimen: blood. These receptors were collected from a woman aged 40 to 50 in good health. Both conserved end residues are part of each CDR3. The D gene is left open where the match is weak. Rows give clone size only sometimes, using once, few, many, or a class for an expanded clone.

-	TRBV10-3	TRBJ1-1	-	TGTGCCACCGCCGACACGCCGAACACTGAAGCTTTCTTT	CATADTPNTEAFF
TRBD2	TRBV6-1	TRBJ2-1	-	TGTGGCAGCAGTTTTAGACTAGCGGGGGATGAGCAGTTCTTC	CGSSFRLAGDEQFF
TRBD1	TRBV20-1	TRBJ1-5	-	TGCAGTGCTAGGGGAGGGGGCGTCGGCAATCAGCCCCAGCATTTT	CSARGGGVGNQPQHF
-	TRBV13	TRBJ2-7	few	TGTGCCAGCAGCTTGGGTGGACAGCCCTACGAGCAGTACTTC	CASSLGGQPYEQYF
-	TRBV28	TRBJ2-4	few	TGTGCCAGCAGTTTCCCAGGGGTCGGTCCCAAAAACATTCAGTACTTC	CASSFPGVGPKNIQYF
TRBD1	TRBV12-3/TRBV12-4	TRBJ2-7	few	TGTGCCAGCAGTGCGGGACAGGGGGACGAGCAGTACTTC	CASSAGQGDEQYF
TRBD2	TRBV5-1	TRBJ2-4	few	TGCGCCAGCAGCTCTAGCGGGGACAAAAACATTCAGTACTTC	CASSSSGDKNIQYF
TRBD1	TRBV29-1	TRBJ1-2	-	TGCAGCGCTGAAGATGACGTGACAGGGGTAGTCGGCTATGGCTACACCTTC	CSAEDDVTGVVGYGYTF
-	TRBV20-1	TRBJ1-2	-	TGCAGTGCTAGGATGGACCTAGGCGGCTACACCTTC	CSARMDLGGYTF
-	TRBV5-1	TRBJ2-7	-	TGCGCCGGCAGCTTTAGCAGAATCAAGTCCTACGAGCAGTACTTC	CAGSFSRIKSYEQYF
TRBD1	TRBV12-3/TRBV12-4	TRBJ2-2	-	TGTGCCAGCACCTGGGGGACAGGTATTGCGGACACCGGGGAGCTGTTTTTT	CASTWGTGIADTGELFF
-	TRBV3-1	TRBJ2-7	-	TGTGCCAGCAGCCAAGATATCCGAGGGGACCAGTACTTC	CASSQDIRGDQYF
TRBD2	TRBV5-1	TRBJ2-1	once	TGCGCCAGCAGCTCCGGGCTAGCGGGGGAAGCCTACAATGAGCAGTTCTTC	CASSSGLAGEAYNEQFF
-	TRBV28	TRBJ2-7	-	TGTGCCACCCTAGATGGGGGCGACTCCTACGAGCAGTACTTC	CATLDGGDSYEQYF
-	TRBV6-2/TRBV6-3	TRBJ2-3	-	TGTGCCAGCAGTAACTGGGGAGGTGGCACAGATACGCAGTATTTT	CASSNWGGGTDTQYF
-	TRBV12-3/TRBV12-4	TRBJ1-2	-	TGTGCCAGCAGGGACAGTCTGAACTATGGCTACACCTTC	CASRDSLNYGYTF
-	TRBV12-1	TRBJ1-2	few	TGTGCCAGCAGCTTTGAGGCAGAGAACTATGGCTACACCTTC	CASSFEAENYGYTF
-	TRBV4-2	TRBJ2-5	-	TGTGCCAGCAGCCAGCTTCAGGATAATCAAGAGACCCAGTACTTC	CASSQLQDNQETQYF
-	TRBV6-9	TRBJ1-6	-	TGTGCCGCCCCATCGGATTCACCCCTCCACTTT	CAAPSDSPLHF
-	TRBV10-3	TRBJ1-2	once	TGTGCCATCGGGGCCGAACCAGGGCTAGGTAACTACACCTTC	CAIGAEPGLGNYTF
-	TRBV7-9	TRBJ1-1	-	TGTGCCAGCAGCATGAATTCCGGGGCCGGCACTGAAGCTTTCTTT	CASSMNSGAGTEAFF
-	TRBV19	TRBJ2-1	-	TGTGCCAGTAGTATAGTGACCTACAATGAGCAGTTCTTC	CASSIVTYNEQFF
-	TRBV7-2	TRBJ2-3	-	TGTGCCAGCAGCTTGTATAGGACGACCACAGATACGCAGTATTTT	CASSLYRTTTDTQYF
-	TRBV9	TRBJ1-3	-	TGTGCCAGCAGCGTCCCCGACATAGGAAACACCATATATTTT	CASSVPDIGNTIYF
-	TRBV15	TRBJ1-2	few	TGTGCCACCAGCAGAGATCCCGCGGATAACTATGGCTACACCTTC	CATSRDPADNYGYTF
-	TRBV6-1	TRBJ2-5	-	TGTGCCAGCAGTGAAGCGGGGCATACGGAGACCCAGTACTTC	CASSEAGHTETQYF
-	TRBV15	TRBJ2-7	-	TGTGCCACCAGCTCCAGAGAAGGGGGGGGGAGATACGAGCAGTACTTC	CATSSREGGGRYEQYF
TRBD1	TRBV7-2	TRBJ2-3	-	TGTGCCAGCAGCTTGTACCGGGACAGGGGGCGCGCAGATACGCAGTATTTT	CASSLYRDRGRADTQYF
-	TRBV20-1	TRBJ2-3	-	TGCAGTGCTAGAGATAGGAGGGGGCGGTTGAACACAGATACGCAGTATTTT	CSARDRRGRLNTDTQYF
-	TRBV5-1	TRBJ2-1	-	TGCGCCAGCAGCTTGGTCGGTGGGGGCGAACCCCTTGTTGAGCAGTTCTTC	CASSLVGGGEPLVEQFF
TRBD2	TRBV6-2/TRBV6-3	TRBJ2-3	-	TGTGCCAGCAGTTATATCCTTGGACTAGCGGGAAAAAGCACAGATACGCAGTATTTT	CASSYILGLAGKSTDTQYF
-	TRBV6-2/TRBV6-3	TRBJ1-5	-	TGTGCCAGCAAACAGGGCGGAAATCAGCCCCAGCATTTT	CASKQGGNQPQHF
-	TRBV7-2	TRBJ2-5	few	TGTGCCAGCAGGTCACAGGGTAAAATTAAAGAGACCCAGTACTTC	CASRSQGKIKETQYF
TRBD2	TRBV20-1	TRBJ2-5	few	TGCAGTGCTAGTGGAGGGACTAGCGGGGAAGAGACCCAGTACTTC	CSASGGTSGEETQYF
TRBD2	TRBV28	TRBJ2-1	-	TGTGCCAGCAGTTCGAGTAGCGGGGGGGCCCGGTCCTACAATGAGCAGTTCTTC	CASSSSSGGARSYNEQFF
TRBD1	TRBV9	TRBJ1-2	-	TGTGCCAGCAGCGAGACAGGGGACTTCTATGGCTACACCTTC	CASSETGDFYGYTF
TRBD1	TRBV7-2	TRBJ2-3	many	TGTGCCAGCAGCCTATACAGGGGGCTTGGCACAGATACGCAGTATTTT	CASSLYRGLGTDTQYF
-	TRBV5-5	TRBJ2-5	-	TGTGCCAGCAGCTGGCCCGGGACAGCGGGTCAAGAGACCCAGTACTTC	CASSWPGTAGQETQYF
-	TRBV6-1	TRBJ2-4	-	TGTGCCAGCAGTGTCCTACCGAGGGAGCAGTACTTC	CASSVLPREQYF
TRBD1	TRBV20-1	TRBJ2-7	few	TGCAGTGCTAGAGATAACAGGGGGATCTACGAGCAGTACTTC	CSARDNRGIYEQYF
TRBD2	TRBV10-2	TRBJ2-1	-	TGCGCCAGCAGGGGACTCTGGGGGGGGATTCAGTTCTTC	CASRGLWGGIQFF
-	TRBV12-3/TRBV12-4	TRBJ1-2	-	TGTGCCAGCAGTTTAGCTGGGGCAGTATCTCATGGCTTCACCTTC	CASSLAGAVSHGFTF
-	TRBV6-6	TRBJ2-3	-	TGTGCCAGCAGTTACGGTCGATTTGGCACAGATACGCAGTATTTT	CASSYGRFGTDTQYF
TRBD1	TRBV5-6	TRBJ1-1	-	TGTGCCAGCAGCTGGACAGGGTCTACTGAAGCTTTCTTT	CASSWTGSTEAFF
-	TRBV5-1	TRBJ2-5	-	TGCGCCAGCAGCTTCGTGGGGCCGGGTGGAGAGACCCAGTACTTC	CASSFVGPGGETQYF
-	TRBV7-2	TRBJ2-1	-	TGTGCCAGCAGCTTAGGACAGTCCCAAGAGACCCAGTTCTTC	CASSLGQSQETQFF
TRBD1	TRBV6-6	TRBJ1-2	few	TGTGCCACCGGGACAGACATTACCAACTATGGCTACACCTTC	CATGTDITNYGYTF
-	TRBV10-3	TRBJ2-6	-	TGTGCCATCAGAGCCGGGACCGCAGACTCTGGGGCCAACGTCCTGACTTTC	CAIRAGTADSGANVLTF
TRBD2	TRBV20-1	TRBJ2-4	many	TGCAGTGCTAATCCGACTAGCGGGGGCGCTCGGAACATTCAGTACTTC	CSANPTSGGARNIQYF